These T cell receptor beta chains were read from a single sample in a study of OX40 agonist ivuxolimab in advanced cancers. The data were produced by immunoSEQ multiplex PCR, yet TCRdb's version contains in-frame clones alone and is incomplete. The sample carries 95,000 to 150,000 clones, 80% to 95% recorded once. The material was CD4+ or CD8+ T cells sorted from blood, obtained in a trial of the OX40 agonist ivuxolimab. Receptor source: an adult with an advanced solid tumor such as melanoma, head and neck, liver or kidney cancer. Both conserved end residues are part of each CDR3. A D gene is named only where the DNA matches it firmly. Clone size is shown for a subset of rows, as once, few, many or a class of expanded clone.

V: TRBV5-1; D: TRBD1; size: once; J: TRBJ2-6; CDR3: CASSPHDRGGAGANVLTF; DNA: TGCGCCAGCAGCCCCCATGACAGGGGCGGAGCTGGGGCCAACGTCCTGACTTTC
V: TRBV10-3; D: NA; size: many; J: TRBJ1-6; CDR3: CAITDSRGSPLHF; DNA: TGTGCCATCACTGACTCTAGGGGTTCACCCCTCCACTTT
V: TRBV19; D: TRBD1; size: NA; J: TRBJ1-5; CDR3: CASRMTGGFLSNQPQHF; DNA: TGTGCCAGTAGGATGACAGGGGGCTTTCTTAGCAATCAGCCCCAGCATTTT
V: TRBV5-1; D: TRBD1; size: NA; J: TRBJ2-5; CDR3: CASSHPTGMQETQYF; DNA: TGCGCCAGCAGCCATCCGACAGGGATGCAAGAGACCCAGTACTTC
V: TRBV6-6; D: NA; size: NA; J: TRBJ2-6; CDR3: CASRSSGANVLTF; DNA: TGTGCCAGCAGATCCTCTGGGGCCAACGTCCTGACTTTC
V: TRBV6-5; D: NA; size: NA; J: TRBJ1-5; CDR3: CASSYSGSRGNQPQHF; DNA: TGTGCCAGCAGTTACTCGGGCAGCCGGGGGAATCAGCCCCAGCATTTT
V: TRBV7-9; D: NA; size: NA; J: TRBJ1-1; CDR3: CASSLRKTEAFF; DNA: TGTGCCAGCAGCTTAAGGAAGACTGAAGCTTTCTTT
V: TRBV7-3; D: NA; size: NA; J: TRBJ2-2; CDR3: CASSLGPPSTGELFF; DNA: TGTGCCAGCAGCTTGGGGCCTCCGAGCACCGGGGAGCTGTTTTTT
V: TRBV14; D: NA; size: NA; J: TRBJ2-5; CDR3: CASSPGYLRDGQETQYF; DNA: TGTGCCAGCAGCCCAGGTTATTTACGGGACGGGCAAGAGACCCAGTACTTC
V: TRBV7-2; D: NA; size: NA; J: TRBJ2-1; CDR3: CASSLGSQGAYNEQFF; DNA: TGTGCCAGCAGCTTAGGGTCCCAGGGTGCCTACAATGAGCAGTTCTTC
V: TRBV6-6; D: NA; size: NA; J: TRBJ2-3; CDR3: CASRPNRIEETDTQYF; DNA: TGTGCCAGCAGGCCCAATCGGATTGAGGAGACAGATACGCAGTATTTT
V: TRBV6-1; D: TRBD2; size: NA; J: TRBJ2-3; CDR3: CASSEGTSDTDTQYF; DNA: TGTGCCAGCAGTGAAGGGACTAGCGACACAGATACGCAGTATTTT
V: TRBV28; D: TRBD1; size: once; J: TRBJ1-2; CDR3: CASSSTNTGGRGYTF; DNA: TGTGCCAGCAGTTCAACAAACACAGGGGGACGCGGCTACACCTTC
V: TRBV7-9; D: NA; size: once; J: TRBJ1-1; CDR3: CASSLVVGAVNTEAFF; DNA: TGTGCCAGCAGCTTAGTGGTGGGGGCGGTGAACACTGAAGCTTTCTTT
V: TRBV19; D: TRBD2; size: NA; J: TRBJ2-5; CDR3: CASSSSGRGTQYF; DNA: TGTGCCAGTAGTTCTAGCGGGAGGGGGACCCAGTACTTC
V: TRBV29-1; D: NA; size: NA; J: TRBJ1-1; CDR3: CSVVQGGGTEAFF; DNA: TGCAGCGTTGTACAGGGAGGAGGTACTGAAGCTTTCTTT
V: TRBV27; D: NA; size: once; J: TRBJ1-1; CDR3: CASSLSAGARNTEAFF; DNA: TGTGCCAGCAGTTTATCAGCTGGGGCAAGGAACACTGAAGCTTTCTTT
V: TRBV6-5; D: NA; size: NA; J: TRBJ1-4; CDR3: CASRRTPANEKLFF; DNA: TGTGCCAGCAGACGTACCCCGGCTAATGAAAAACTGTTTTTT
V: TRBV28; D: NA; size: NA; J: TRBJ1-5; CDR3: CASRPDTVPGPQHF; DNA: TGTGCCAGCAGGCCGGACACGGTCCCAGGGCCCCAGCATTTT
V: TRBV28; D: NA; size: NA; J: TRBJ2-3; CDR3: CASSPVPGHPRADTQYF; DNA: TGTGCCAGCAGCCCTGTGCCCGGACACCCTAGGGCAGATACGCAGTATTTT
V: TRBV5-1; D: NA; size: NA; J: TRBJ2-1; CDR3: CASSFSGASYNEQFF; DNA: TGCGCCAGCAGCTTTTCAGGGGCGTCCTACAATGAGCAGTTCTTC
V: TRBV7-3; D: TRBD1; size: NA; J: TRBJ1-1; CDR3: CASSPTTGVYTEAFF; DNA: TGTGCCAGCAGCCCAACGACAGGGGTTTACACTGAAGCTTTCTTT
V: TRBV5-1; D: TRBD1; size: NA; J: TRBJ2-1; CDR3: CASSPGQGYHGFF; DNA: TGCGCCAGCAGCCCGGGACAGGGTTACCATGGGTTCTTC
V: TRBV5-1; D: NA; size: NA; J: TRBJ2-3; CDR3: CASNVGASTDTQYF; DNA: TGCGCCAGCAACGTTGGGGCTTCCACAGATACGCAGTATTTT
V: TRBV10-3; D: NA; size: NA; J: TRBJ1-1; CDR3: CAISGGAGYTEAFF; DNA: TGTGCCATCAGTGGCGGAGCCGGCTACACTGAAGCTTTCTTT
V: TRBV4-1; D: NA; size: NA; J: TRBJ1-2; CDR3: CASSQDGHSLSYGYTF; DNA: TGCGCCAGCAGCCAAGATGGACACTCGCTTTCCTATGGCTACACCTTC
V: TRBV4-1; D: TRBD2; size: NA; J: TRBJ2-7; CDR3: CASSQRGLAREQYF; DNA: TGCGCCAGCAGCCAACGTGGACTAGCTCGCGAGCAGTACTTC
V: TRBV6-1; D: NA; size: NA; J: TRBJ2-2; CDR3: CASGVLRTGELFF; DNA: TGTGCCAGCGGGGTACTGAGAACCGGGGAGCTGTTTTTT
V: TRBV29-1; D: TRBD1; size: few; J: TRBJ2-3; CDR3: CSGGTGGTDTQYF; DNA: TGCAGCGGCGGGACAGGGGGCACAGATACGCAGTATTTT
V: TRBV28; D: NA; size: NA; J: TRBJ2-5; CDR3: CASSFLETQYF; DNA: TGTGCCAGCAGTTTTTTAGAGACCCAGTACTTC
V: TRBV14; D: TRBD2; size: NA; J: TRBJ2-5; CDR3: CASSRATSGPKYF; DNA: TGTGCCAGCAGCCGGGCGACTAGCGGACCGAAGTACTTC
V: TRBV6-5; D: NA; size: NA; J: TRBJ2-7; CDR3: CASSYRPSPSFYEQYF; DNA: TGTGCCAGCAGTTACCGACCGTCACCCTCTTTCTACGAGCAGTACTTC
V: TRBV7-9; D: TRBD1; size: once; J: TRBJ1-1; CDR3: CASSLTGSTEAFF; DNA: TGTGCCAGCAGTTTGACAGGGAGCACTGAAGCTTTCTTT
V: TRBV21-1; D: NA; size: NA; J: TRBJ2-1; CDR3: CAVPGLARFQYEQFF; DNA: TGCGCCGTCCCGGGACTAGCGCGTTTTCAGTATGAGCAGTTCTTC
V: TRBV7-2; D: NA; size: NA; J: TRBJ2-5; CDR3: CASSRDLQTRETQYF; DNA: TGTGCCAGCAGCCGGGACCTCCAAACCCGAGAGACCCAGTACTTC
V: TRBV7-2; D: TRBD2; size: NA; J: TRBJ2-7; CDR3: CASSLGLDAYEQYF; DNA: TGTGCCAGCAGCCTGGGACTAGATGCCTACGAGCAGTACTTC
V: TRBV28; D: TRBD1; size: once; J: TRBJ1-5; CDR3: CASSFEGQEYSNQPQHF; DNA: TGTGCCAGCAGTTTTGAGGGACAGGAATATAGCAATCAGCCCCAGCATTTT
V: TRBV18; D: NA; size: NA; J: TRBJ2-2; CDR3: CASSPQGKAGELFF; DNA: TGTGCCAGCTCACCGCAGGGGAAAGCCGGGGAGCTGTTTTTT